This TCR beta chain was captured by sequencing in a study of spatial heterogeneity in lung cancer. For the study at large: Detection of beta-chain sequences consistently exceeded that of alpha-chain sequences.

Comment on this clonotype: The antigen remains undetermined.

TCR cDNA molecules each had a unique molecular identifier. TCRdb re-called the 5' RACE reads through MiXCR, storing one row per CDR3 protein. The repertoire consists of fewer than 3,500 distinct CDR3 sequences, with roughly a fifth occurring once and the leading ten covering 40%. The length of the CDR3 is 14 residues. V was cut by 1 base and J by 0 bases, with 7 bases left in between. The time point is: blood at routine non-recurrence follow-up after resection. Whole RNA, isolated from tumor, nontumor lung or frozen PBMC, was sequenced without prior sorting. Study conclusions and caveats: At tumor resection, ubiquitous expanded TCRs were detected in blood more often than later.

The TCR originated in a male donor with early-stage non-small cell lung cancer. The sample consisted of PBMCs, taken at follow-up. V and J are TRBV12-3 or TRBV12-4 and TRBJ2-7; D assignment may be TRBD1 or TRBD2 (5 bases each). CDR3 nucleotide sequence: TGTGCCAGCAGTTTAGGGGACCGCTCCTACGAGCAGTACTTC. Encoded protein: CASSLGDRSYEQYF.